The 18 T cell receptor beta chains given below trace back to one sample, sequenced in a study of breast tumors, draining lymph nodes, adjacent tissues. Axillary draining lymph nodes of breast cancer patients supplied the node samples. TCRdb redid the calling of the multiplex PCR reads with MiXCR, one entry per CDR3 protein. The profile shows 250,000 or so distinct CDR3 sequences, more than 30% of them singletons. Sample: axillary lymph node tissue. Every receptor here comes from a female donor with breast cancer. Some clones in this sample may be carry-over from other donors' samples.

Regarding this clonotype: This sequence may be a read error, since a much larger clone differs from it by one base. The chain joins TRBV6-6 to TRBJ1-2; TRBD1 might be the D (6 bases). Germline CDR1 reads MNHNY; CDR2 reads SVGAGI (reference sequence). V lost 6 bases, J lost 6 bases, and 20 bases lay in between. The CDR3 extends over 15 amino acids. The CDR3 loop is CASRPGLTGFHGYTF. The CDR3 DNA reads TGTGCCAGCAGGCCGGGTCTGACAGGATTCCATGGCTACACCTTC.

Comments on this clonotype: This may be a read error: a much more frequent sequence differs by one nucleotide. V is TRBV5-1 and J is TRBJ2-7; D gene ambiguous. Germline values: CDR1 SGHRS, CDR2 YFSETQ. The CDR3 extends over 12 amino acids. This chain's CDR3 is CTSSLPYGEQYF. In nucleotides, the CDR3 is TGCACCAGCAGCCTGCCCTATGGGGAGCAGTACTTC.

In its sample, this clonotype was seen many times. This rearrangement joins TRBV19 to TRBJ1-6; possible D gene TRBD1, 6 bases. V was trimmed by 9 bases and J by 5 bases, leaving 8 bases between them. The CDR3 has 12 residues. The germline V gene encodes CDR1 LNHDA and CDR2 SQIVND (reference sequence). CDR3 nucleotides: TGTGCCAGCGGACAGAATAATTCACCCCTCCACTTT. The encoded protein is CASGQNNSPLHF.

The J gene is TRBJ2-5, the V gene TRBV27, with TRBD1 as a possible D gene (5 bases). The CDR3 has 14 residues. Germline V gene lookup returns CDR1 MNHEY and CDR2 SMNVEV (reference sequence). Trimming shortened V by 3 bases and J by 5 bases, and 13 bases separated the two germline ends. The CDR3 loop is CASSLDMNGETQYF. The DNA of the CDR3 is TGTGCCAGCAGTTTGGACATGAACGGGGAGACCCAGTACTTC.

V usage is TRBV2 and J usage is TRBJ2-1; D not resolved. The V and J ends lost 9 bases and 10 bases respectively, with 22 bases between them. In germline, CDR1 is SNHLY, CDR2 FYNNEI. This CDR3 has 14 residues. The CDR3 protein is CARRAPAHTGEQFF. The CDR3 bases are TGTGCCAGAAGGGCGCCCGCGCACACCGGGGAGCAGTTCTTC. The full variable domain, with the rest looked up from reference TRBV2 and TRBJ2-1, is EPEVTQTPSHQVTQMGQEVILRCVPISNHLYFYWYRQILGQKVEFLVSFYNNEISEKSEIFDDQFSVERPDGSNFTLKIRSTKLEDSAMYFCARRAPAHTGEQFFGPGTRLTVL.

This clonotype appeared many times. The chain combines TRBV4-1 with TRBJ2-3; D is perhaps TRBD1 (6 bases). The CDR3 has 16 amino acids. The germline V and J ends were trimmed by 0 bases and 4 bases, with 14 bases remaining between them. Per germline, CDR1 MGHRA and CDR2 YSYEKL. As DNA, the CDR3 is TGCGCCAGCAGCCAAGAAGGGACCACAGGGTCAGATACGCAGTATTTT. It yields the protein CASSQEGTTGSDTQYF.

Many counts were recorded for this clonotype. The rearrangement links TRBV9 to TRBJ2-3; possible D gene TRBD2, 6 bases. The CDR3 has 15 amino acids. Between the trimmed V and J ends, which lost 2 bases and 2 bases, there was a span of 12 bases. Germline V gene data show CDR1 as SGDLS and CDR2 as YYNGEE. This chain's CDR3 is CASSVGAGTTDTQYF. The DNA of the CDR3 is TGTGCCAGCAGCGTCGGGGCGGGAACCACAGATACGCAGTATTTT.

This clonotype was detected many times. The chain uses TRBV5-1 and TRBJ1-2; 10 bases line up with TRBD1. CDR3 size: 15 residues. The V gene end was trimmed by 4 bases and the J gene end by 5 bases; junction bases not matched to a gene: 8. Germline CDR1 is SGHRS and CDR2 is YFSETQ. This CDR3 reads CASSISGTGVYGYTF. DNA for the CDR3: TGCGCCAGCAGCATCTCCGGGACAGGGGTTTATGGCTACACCTTC.

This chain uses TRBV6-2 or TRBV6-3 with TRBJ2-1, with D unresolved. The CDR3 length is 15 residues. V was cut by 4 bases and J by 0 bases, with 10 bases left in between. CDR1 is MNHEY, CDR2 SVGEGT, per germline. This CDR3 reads CASSLATSSYNEQFF. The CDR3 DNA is TGTGCCAGCAGTTTGGCGACAAGCTCCTACAATGAGCAGTTCTTC.

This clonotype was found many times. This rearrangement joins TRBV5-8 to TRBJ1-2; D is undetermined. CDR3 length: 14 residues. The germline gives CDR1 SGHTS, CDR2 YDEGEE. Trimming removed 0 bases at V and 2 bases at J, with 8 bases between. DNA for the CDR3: TGTGCCAGCAGCTTGGAGAATGGCAACTATGGCTACACCTTC. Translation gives CASSLENGNYGYTF.

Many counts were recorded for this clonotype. In DNA, the CDR3 is TGTGCCAGCGGTCCCGCGAGCCCCTACGAGCAGTACTTC. It encodes CASGPASPYEQYF. V is TRBV7-8 and J is TRBJ2-7; D call uncertain. Per germline, CDR1 SGHVS and CDR2 FQNEAQ. V was shortened by 8 bases and J by 2 bases, with 13 bases between the two germline ends. The CDR3 sequence is 13 residues long.

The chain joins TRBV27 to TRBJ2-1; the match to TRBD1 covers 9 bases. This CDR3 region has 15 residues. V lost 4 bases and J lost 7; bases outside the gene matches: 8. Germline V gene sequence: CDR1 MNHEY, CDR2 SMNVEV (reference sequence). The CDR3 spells CASSSTGTGTNEQFF. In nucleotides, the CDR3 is TGTGCCAGCAGTTCAACCGGGACAGGGACTAATGAGCAGTTCTTC.

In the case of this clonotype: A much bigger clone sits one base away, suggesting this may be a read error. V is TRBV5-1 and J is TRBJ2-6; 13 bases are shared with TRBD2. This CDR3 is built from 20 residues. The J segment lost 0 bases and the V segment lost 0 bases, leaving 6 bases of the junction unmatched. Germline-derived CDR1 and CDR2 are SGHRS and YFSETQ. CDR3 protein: CASSLGTSGSVGSGANVLTF. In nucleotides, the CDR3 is TGCGCCAGCAGCTTGGGGACTAGCGGGAGCGTAGGCTCTGGGGCCAACGTCCTGACTTTC.

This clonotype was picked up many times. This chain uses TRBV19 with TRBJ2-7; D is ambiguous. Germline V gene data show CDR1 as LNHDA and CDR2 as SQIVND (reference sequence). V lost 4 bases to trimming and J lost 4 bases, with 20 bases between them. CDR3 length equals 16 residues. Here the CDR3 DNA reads TGTGCCAGTAGTAGTATCGCAGGTTCGAGCTGGTACGAGCAGTACTTC. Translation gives CASSSIAGSSWYEQYF.

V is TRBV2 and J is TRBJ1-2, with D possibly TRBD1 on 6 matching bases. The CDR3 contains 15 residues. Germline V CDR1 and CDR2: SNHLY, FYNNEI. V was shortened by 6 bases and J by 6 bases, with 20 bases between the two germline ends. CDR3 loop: CASRTGKGSGDGYTF. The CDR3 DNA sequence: TGTGCCAGCAGGACAGGAAAAGGGTCAGGGGATGGCTACACCTTC.

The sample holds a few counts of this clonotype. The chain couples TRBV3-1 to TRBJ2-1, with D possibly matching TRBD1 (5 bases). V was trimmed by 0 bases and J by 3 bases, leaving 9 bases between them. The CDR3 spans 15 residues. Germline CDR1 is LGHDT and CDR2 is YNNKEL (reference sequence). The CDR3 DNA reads TGTGCCAGCAGCCAAGATGACAGCCTCTACAATGAGCAGTTCTTC. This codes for CASSQDDSLYNEQFF.

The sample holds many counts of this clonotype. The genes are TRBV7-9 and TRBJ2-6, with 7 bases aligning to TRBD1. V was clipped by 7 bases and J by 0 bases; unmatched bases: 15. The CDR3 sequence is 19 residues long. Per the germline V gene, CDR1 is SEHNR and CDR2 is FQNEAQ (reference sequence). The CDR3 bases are TGTGCCAGCACACAACTACGACAGGGTCTTCCCTCTGGGGCCAACGTCCTGACTTTC. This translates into CASTQLRQGLPSGANVLTF.

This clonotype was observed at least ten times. CDR3: CASSYGRQGRTGELFF. The CDR3 DNA sequence: TGTGCCAGCAGTTACGGGAGGCAGGGGAGAACCGGGGAGCTGTTTTTT. The rearrangement links TRBV12-3 or TRBV12-4 to TRBJ2-2; maybe TRBD2 (7 bases). V gave up 4 bases and J gave up 5 bases, with 17 bases separating them. The CDR3 length is 16 residues.